This T cell receptor (beta chain) was sequenced during a study of shared clonotypes between healthy human individuals. Overall study results and limits: Sorted-subset sequencing was shown by rarefaction to be incomplete despite large depth. Generation probabilities of non-shared clonotypes were lower (relative to those shared by all four donors).

The CDR3 covers 13 residues. V was clipped by 4 bases and J by 1 base, with 8 bases between them. The germline gives CDR1 SQVTM, CDR2 ANQGSEA. Some clones are missing from TCRdb's copy, which holds only in-frame ones; the method was immunoSEQ multiplex PCR. Here the sample spans about 680,000 clones, 72% being singletons. Notes on this clone: Its specificity is unknown.

The origin of this receptor is a woman in her thirties in good health. Sequencing was performed on memory CD4+ T cells sorted from blood. The sample's subset: CD45RA-negative fraction. The V gene is TRBV29-1, the J gene TRBJ2-1; the D gene is possibly TRBD2 (6 bases). In DNA, the CDR3 is TGCAGCGTTGGGGGGGTATCCTACAATGAGCAGTTCTTC. As protein: CSVGGVSYNEQFF.